The 13 T cell receptor beta chains presented below share a single source sample, sequenced in a study of blood T cells in healthy people across ages. With a J-beta primer mix and a sample-barcoded 5' primer, a second PCR ran about 6 to 11 cycles. MiXCR, applied by TCRdb to the 5' RACE reads, yields one record per CDR3 protein. The sample lists some 1.8 million distinct CDR3 sequences; about 39% were seen once. Input material: blood. All receptors derive from a human donor in good health.

About this clonotype: The junction departs from the called germline gene at one end, perhaps through a read error. The chain couples TRBV3-1 to TRBJ2-7; D might be TRBD2 (6 bases). This CDR3 is built from 13 residues. The germline V gene encodes CDR1 LGHDT and CDR2 YNNKEL (reference sequence). In nucleotides, the CDR3 is TGTGCCGGCAGCCGACTAGGCGACTACGAGCAGTACTTC. Protein: CAGSRLGDYEQYF.

V is TRBV15 and J is TRBJ2-3; 11 nucleotides line up with TRBD2. This CDR3 spans 17 amino acids. The V segment lost 2 bases and the J segment 2 bases; nucleotides outside the gene matches: 6. Per germline, CDR1 LNHNV and CDR2 YYDKDF (reference sequence). The CDR3 DNA is TGTGCCACCAGCAGAAACCCGGGACTAGCGGTCACAGATACGCAGTATTTT. Residues: CATSRNPGLAVTDTQYF. The entire variable domain, with the rest obtained from reference TRBV15 and TRBJ2-3, is as follows: DAMVIQNPRYQVTQFGKPVTLSCSQTLNHNVMYWYQQKSSQAPKLLFHYYDKDFNNEADTPDNFQSRRPNTSFCFLDIRSPGLGDTAMYLCATSRNPGLAVTDTQYFGPGTRLTVL.

This clonotype came up many times. The CDR3, as DNA: TGCAGCGTTGAAGATTCCGGGAACGAAGAGACCCAGTACTTC. This gives the protein CSVEDSGNEETQYF. This sequence joins TRBV29-1 and TRBJ2-5, with D tentatively TRBD2 (5 bases). Trimming removed 0 bases at V and 3 bases at J, with 11 bases between. This CDR3 contains 14 residues. Per germline, CDR1 SQVTM and CDR2 ANQGSEA. Combining the CDR3 with reference TRBV29-1 and TRBJ2-5 gives the whole variable domain SAVISQKPSRDICQRGTSLTIQCQVDSQVTMMFWYRQQPGQSLTLIATANQGSEATYESGFVIDKFPISRPNLTFSTLTVSNMSPEDSSIYLCSVEDSGNEETQYFGPGTRLLVL.

The chain employs TRBV29-1 and TRBJ2-5; 7 positions match TRBD1. The CDR3 length is 15 residues. CDR1 SQVTM and CDR2 ANQGSEA come from the germline V gene. J lost 9 bases, V lost 3 bases, and 16 bases had no gene match. The CDR3 nucleotides read TGCAGCGTTGAGCCTAGGGGGCCTCCGGGTTTGGCCCAGTACTTC. Translation: CSVEPRGPPGLAQYF.

The chain recombines TRBV12-3 or TRBV12-4 with TRBJ2-5; D call uncertain. CDR3 size: 12 residues. Trimming shortened V by 6 bases and J by 8 bases, and 13 bases separated the two germline ends. The CDR3 nucleotides read TGTGCCAGCAGCGGCCTTCGAAAAACCCAGTACTTC. Translation gives CASSGLRKTQYF.

This clonotype has only a few counts. The chain combines TRBV3-1 with TRBJ2-5, with TRBD2 matching 10 bases. This CDR3 is built from 14 residues. CDR1 LGHDT and CDR2 YNNKEL come from the germline V gene (reference sequence). Unmatched junction bases numbered 1, after V lost 2 bases and J lost 4 bases. The CDR3, as DNA: TGTGCCAGCAGCCAAACTAGCGGGGCAGAGACCCAGTACTTC. Translating gives CASSQTSGAETQYF.

The chain employs TRBV28 and TRBJ2-1; the match to TRBD2 covers 13 bases. The germline gives CDR1 MDHEN, CDR2 SYDVKM. J gave up 3 bases and V 4 bases, and 6 bases lay outside the gene matches. The CDR3 sequence is 17 residues long. CDR3 sequence reads: CASSSRLAGGIYNEQFF. The DNA of the CDR3 is TGTGCCAGCAGTTCTCGACTAGCGGGGGGCATCTACAATGAGCAGTTCTTC. The whole variable domain, remainder taken from reference TRBV28 and TRBJ2-1, is DVKVTQSSRYLVKRTGEKVFLECVQDMDHENMFWYRQDPGLGLRLIYFSYDVKMKEKGDIPEGYSVSREKKERFSLILESASTNQTSMYLCASSSRLAGGIYNEQFFGPGTRLTVL.

The sample holds a few counts of this clonotype. The germline gene is not matched at one end of the junction; a read error may be the cause. The CDR3 DNA reads as TGTGCCAGCAGTTTAAGGGACAGGGATGGCCACACCTTC. Translated, it gives CASSLRDRDGHTF. The chain links TRBV12-3 or TRBV12-4 to TRBJ1-2; TRBD1 agrees at 9 bases. The CDR3 extends over 13 amino acids.

The gene calls are TRBV13 and TRBJ2-1; 11 nucleotides align to TRBD2. The end of the DNA fits TRBJ2-7 better, so the J call may be wrong. From germline, CDR1 is PRHDT and CDR2 FYEKMQ (reference sequence). The CDR3 covers 15 residues. The CDR3 reads CASSTGTSGEYEQYF. The CDR3 bases are TGTGCCAGCAGCACCGGGACTAGCGGAGAATACGAGCAGTACTTC.

The chain has TRBV20-1 and TRBJ2-4; 7 nucleotides align to TRBD1. The DNA end favors TRBJ2-5, so the J call may be wrong. Germline CDR1 reads DFQATT; CDR2 reads SNEGSKA (reference sequence). The CDR3 is 13 residues long. The chain's CDR3 is CSVIQGTQETQYF. The CDR3 bases are TGCAGTGTGATACAGGGGACCCAAGAGACCCAGTACTTC.

This chain connects TRBV12-3 or TRBV12-4 to TRBJ1-1; D is possibly TRBD1 (6 bases). V dropped 11 bases and J dropped 1 base, with 14 bases sitting between them. This CDR3 is 13 amino acids long. The CDR3 nucleotides are TGTGCCGGGAAAGGGGGACCGAACACTGAAGCTTTCTTT. Amino acids: CAGKGGPNTEAFF.

This clonotype has a count of ten or more. One junction end does not reproduce the germline sequence, and a read error may be involved. This chain joins TRBV5-1 and TRBJ2-1; a possible D gene is TRBD2 (6 bases). The CDR3 consists of 14 residues. Germline CDR1 and CDR2: SGHRS and YFSETQ. This chain's CDR3 is CASSLEGAYNEQFF. DNA of the CDR3: TGTGCCAGCAGTTTGGAGGGAGCCTACAATGAGCAGTTCTTC.

The J gene is TRBJ2-2, the V gene TRBV5-4, with D possibly matching TRBD1 (6 bases). V dropped 3 bases and J dropped 4 bases, with 10 bases sitting between them. The CDR3 extends over 14 amino acids. CDR1 is SGHNT and CDR2 is YYREEE in the germline V gene (reference sequence). The CDR3: CASSSGVLTGELFF. The CDR3 DNA is TGTGCCAGCAGCTCAGGGGTCCTCACCGGGGAGCTGTTTTTT.